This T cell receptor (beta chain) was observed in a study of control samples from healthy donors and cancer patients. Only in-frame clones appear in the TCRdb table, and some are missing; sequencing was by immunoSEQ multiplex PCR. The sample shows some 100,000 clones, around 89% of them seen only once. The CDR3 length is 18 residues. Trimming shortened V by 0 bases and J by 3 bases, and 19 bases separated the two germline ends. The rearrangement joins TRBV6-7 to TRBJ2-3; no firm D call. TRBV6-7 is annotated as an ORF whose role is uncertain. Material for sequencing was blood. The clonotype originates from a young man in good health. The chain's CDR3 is CASSYSGRVGRGTDTQYF. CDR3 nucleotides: TGTGCCAGCAGTTACTCGGGCCGGGTTGGGCGCGGTACAGATACGCAGTATTTT.